Listed below are T cell receptor beta chains from one sample, sequenced in a study of blood T cell repertoires in COVID-19. Sequencing used immunoSEQ multiplex PCR; TCRdb keeps in-frame clones, though not all of them. The table lists roughly 100,000 clones, approximately 86% of them singletons. Sequenced material: peripheral blood. These receptors originate from a woman older than 75 with acute or convalescent COVID-19. The CDR3 runs from the conserved cysteine through the conserved F or W. The D gene is left open where the match is weak. Clone size is given for some rows only: seen once, a few or many times, or a class if the clone is expanded.

V	size	J	D	DNA	CDR3
TRBV5-1	few	TRBJ1-3	TRBD1	TGCGCCAGCAGCTTGGGGGACAGCGGGGGAAACACCATATATTTT	CASSLGDSGGNTIYF
TRBV19	.	TRBJ2-1	TRBD1	TGTGCCAGTAGTAAAAGGACAGGGGGGGGCTCCTACAATGAGCAGTTCTTC	CASSKRTGGGSYNEQFF
TRBV6-6	.	TRBJ1-1	.	TGTGCCAGCAGTTACAAGGAGGACACTGAAGCTTTCTTT	CASSYKEDTEAFF
TRBV5-4	.	TRBJ1-2	.	TGTGCCAGCAGTCCCGACGGGAACTATGGCTACACCTTC	CASSPDGNYGYTF
TRBV5-1	.	TRBJ1-4	.	TGCGCCAGCAGCCTGCAGGCTCGACAGAATGAAAAACTGTTTTTT	CASSLQARQNEKLFF
TRBV3-1/TRBV3-2	.	TRBJ1-1	.	TGTGCCAGCAGCCGAGGGGGGGGCACTGAAGCTTTCTTT	CASSRGGGTEAFF
TRBV4-1	.	TRBJ2-1	TRBD2	TGCGCCAGCAGCCCCAACCCAGCGGGGGGGCGGGATGAGCAGTTCTTC	CASSPNPAGGRDEQFF
TRBV6-5	.	TRBJ1-1	TRBD1	TGTGCCAGCAGTTACCGGTCGACAGGGGGGAGGACTGAAGCTTTCTTT	CASSYRSTGGRTEAFF
TRBV5-4	.	TRBJ2-7	TRBD2	TGTGCCAGCAGCCCCGGGACTAGGAGCGAGCAGTACTTC	CASSPGTRSEQYF
TRBV19	.	TRBJ2-5	TRBD2	TGTGCCAGTAGTACTGGACTAGCGGGGGGATCCAGGTGGGAGACCCAGTACTTC	CASSTGLAGGSRWETQYF
TRBV24-1	.	TRBJ2-5	TRBD1	TGTGCCACCAGTGAGCTGGGACAGGGTCGGGAGACCCAGTACTTC	CATSELGQGRETQYF
TRBV7-2	.	TRBJ2-7	.	TGTGCCAGCAGCTCTGACAGATTCCTCTACGAGCAGTACTTC	CASSSDRFLYEQYF
TRBV28	.	TRBJ1-4	TRBD1	TGTGCCAGCAGTGTATCACAGGGGGCTAATGAAAAACTGTTTTTT	CASSVSQGANEKLFF
TRBV10-3	once	TRBJ2-7	.	TGTGCCATCAGGGGGGGGGCAGATGAGCAGTACTTC	CAIRGGADEQYF
TRBV18	few	TRBJ1-2	.	TGTGCCAGCTCACCACCCACAGTTAACTATGGCTACACCTTC	CASSPPTVNYGYTF
TRBV12-5	.	TRBJ1-4	.	TGTGCTAGTGGTCCACCAAACACTGAAAAACTGTTTTTT	CASGPPNTEKLFF
TRBV21-1	.	TRBJ1-1	.	TGTGCCAGCAGCAATCGACAGGGGCAGGAAACTGAAGCTTTCTTT	CASSNRQGQETEAFF
TRBV6-4	.	TRBJ1-1	TRBD1	TGTGCCAGCAGTGTCACAGGGGGTACCACTGAAGCTTTCTTT	CASSVTGGTTEAFF
TRBV4-1	.	TRBJ2-7	TRBD1	TGCGCCAGCAGCCAAGGACAAAACCGGGACAGGGATTACGAGCAGTACTTC	CASSQGQNRDRDYEQYF
TRBV20-1	.	TRBJ2-3	TRBD1	TGCAGTGCAGGGGGCCATACGCAGTATTTT	CSAGGHTQYF
TRBV7-9	once	TRBJ2-5	.	TGTGCCAGCAGCTTAGCTAGCGGACAAGAGACCCAGTACTTC	CASSLASGQETQYF
TRBV11-2	.	TRBJ2-3	.	TGTGCCAGCAGCCCAGGGGTTCTGGATACGCAGTATTTT	CASSPGVLDTQYF
TRBV11-2	.	TRBJ2-5	.	TGTGCCAGCAGCCAAAAAGAGACCCAGTACTTC	CASSQKETQYF
TRBV13	.	TRBJ2-5	.	TGTGCCAGCAGCTCCGGTTGGGGGCCCTTTCCAAGAGCCCAGTACTTC	CASSSGWGPFPRAQYF
TRBV6-5	.	TRBJ1-1	.	TGTGCCAGCAGTTCGGACAGTCTAGGAGAAGCTTTCTTT	CASSSDSLGEAFF
TRBV2	once	TRBJ1-2	TRBD1	TGTGCCAGCAGTCAGGGGGCTAGGAACTATGGCTACACCTTC	CASSQGARNYGYTF
TRBV11-2	.	TRBJ2-7	TRBD1	TGTGCCAGCAGCTTTGCCGGGACAGGCTCCTACGAGCAGTACTTC	CASSFAGTGSYEQYF
TRBV2	.	TRBJ2-1	TRBD1	TGTGCCAGCAGTGGTTTGACAGGGTTGTTCTACAATGAGCAGTTCTTC	CASSGLTGLFYNEQFF
TRBV4-2	once	TRBJ2-1	TRBD2	TGTGCCAGCAGCCCAAGGCCAGCGGGGGCCGGTGACAATGAGCAGTTCTTC	CASSPRPAGAGDNEQFF
TRBV6-4	.	TRBJ2-2	.	TGTGCCAGCAGCCTCAGGGCCAAGACCGGGGAGCTGTTTTTT	CASSLRAKTGELFF
TRBV3-1/TRBV3-2	.	TRBJ1-2	.	TGTGCCAGCAGCCAAGCCCAGGGAGGCTACACCTTC	CASSQAQGGYTF
TRBV6-6	.	TRBJ2-7	TRBD1	TGTGCCAGCAATGCCCAGGGGGCGAGGGAGCAGTACTTC	CASNAQGAREQYF
TRBV2	few	TRBJ1-4	.	TGTGCCAGCAGTGAAGGAAATCAGGGCCTTGAAAAACTGTTTTTT	CASSEGNQGLEKLFF
TRBV5-4	.	TRBJ2-5	.	TGTGCCAGCAGCCAGGACTGGCAAGAGACCCAGTACTTC	CASSQDWQETQYF
TRBV30	.	TRBJ2-3	TRBD2	TGTGCCTGGAGTGTGGGGTATGGCGGGGGGGCTGATACGCAGTATTTT	CAWSVGYGGGADTQYF
TRBV4-1	.	TRBJ1-5	.	TGCGCCAGCAGCCAACAGGGGAAAGATCAGCCCCAGCATTTT	CASSQQGKDQPQHF
TRBV7-6	few	TRBJ1-6	.	TGTGCCAGCAGCTTAGTATCGGGTGGCAATTCACCCCTCCACTTT	CASSLVSGGNSPLHF
TRBV5-1	.	TRBJ1-2	.	TGCGCCAGCACAGGGAACTATGGCTACACCTTC	CASTGNYGYTF
TRBV7-2	few	TRBJ2-7	.	TGTGCCAGCAGCTTAGACTTAGGGGCAATAGGCGAGCAGTACTTC	CASSLDLGAIGEQYF
TRBV3-1/TRBV3-2	.	TRBJ1-1	.	TGTGCCAGCAGCCAATACAGGTCGAACACTGAAGCTTTCTTT	CASSQYRSNTEAFF